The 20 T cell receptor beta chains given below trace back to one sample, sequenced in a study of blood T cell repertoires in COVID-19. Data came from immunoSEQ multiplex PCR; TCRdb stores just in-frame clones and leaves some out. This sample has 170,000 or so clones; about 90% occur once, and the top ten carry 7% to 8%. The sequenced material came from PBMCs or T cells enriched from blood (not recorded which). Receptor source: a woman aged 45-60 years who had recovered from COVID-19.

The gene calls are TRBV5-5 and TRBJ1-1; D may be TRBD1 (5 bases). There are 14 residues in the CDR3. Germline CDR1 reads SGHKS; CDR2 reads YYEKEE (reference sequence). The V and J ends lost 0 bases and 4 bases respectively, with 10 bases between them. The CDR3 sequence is CASSLVLGGTEAFF. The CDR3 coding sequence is TGTGCCAGCAGCTTGGTACTCGGGGGCACTGAAGCTTTCTTT.

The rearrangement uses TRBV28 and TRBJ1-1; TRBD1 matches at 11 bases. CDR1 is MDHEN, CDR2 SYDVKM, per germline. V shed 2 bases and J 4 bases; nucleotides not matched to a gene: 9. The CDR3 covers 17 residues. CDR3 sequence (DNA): TGTGCCAGCAGTTTAGGCGGCCCGGGACAGGGGGGCACTGAAGCTTTCTTT. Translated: CASSLGGPGQGGTEAFF.

The CDR3 DNA reads TGTGCCAGAAGCTTGTGGGGACTAGCGGGAGGCGAACACAATGAGCAGTTCTTC. Translated, it gives CARSLWGLAGGEHNEQFF. The V and J genes are TRBV5-3 and TRBJ2-1, with TRBD2 matching 15 bases. TRBV5-3 is an open reading frame whose function is uncertain. The ends lost 1 base at V and 5 bases at J; junction bases unmatched: 7. The CDR3 has 18 residues.

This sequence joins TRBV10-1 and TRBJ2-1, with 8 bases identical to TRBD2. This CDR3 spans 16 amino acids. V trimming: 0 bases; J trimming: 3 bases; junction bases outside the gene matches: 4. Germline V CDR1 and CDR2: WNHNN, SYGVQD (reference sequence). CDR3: CASSESRGLDYNEQFF. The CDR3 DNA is TGCGCCAGCAGTGAGTCGAGGGGACTAGACTACAATGAGCAGTTCTTC.

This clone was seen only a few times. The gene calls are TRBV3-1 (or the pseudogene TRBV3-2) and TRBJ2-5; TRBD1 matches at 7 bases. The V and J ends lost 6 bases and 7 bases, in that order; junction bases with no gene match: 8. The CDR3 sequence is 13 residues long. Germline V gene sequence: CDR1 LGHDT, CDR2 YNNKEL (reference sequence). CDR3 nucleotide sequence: TGTGCCAGCAGAGGACAGGATAAGCGGACCCAGTACTTC. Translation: CASRGQDKRTQYF.

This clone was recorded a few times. The CDR3 here is CASIRGRGNNEQFF. CDR3 in DNA: TGTGCCAGCATCCGTGGGAGGGGCAACAATGAGCAGTTCTTC. J is TRBJ2-1 and V is TRBV27, with 7 positions matching TRBD2. Germline V gene sequence: CDR1 MNHEY, CDR2 SMNVEV (reference sequence). Trimming took 7 bases from V and 5 from J; bases not matched to a gene: 8. The CDR3 contains 14 residues.

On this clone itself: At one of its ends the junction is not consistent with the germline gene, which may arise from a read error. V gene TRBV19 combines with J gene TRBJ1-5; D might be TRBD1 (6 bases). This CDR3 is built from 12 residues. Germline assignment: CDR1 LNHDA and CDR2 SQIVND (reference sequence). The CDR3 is CASSIDERDKNF. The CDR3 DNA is TGTGCCAGTAGTATAGATGAGCGGGACAAAAATTTT.

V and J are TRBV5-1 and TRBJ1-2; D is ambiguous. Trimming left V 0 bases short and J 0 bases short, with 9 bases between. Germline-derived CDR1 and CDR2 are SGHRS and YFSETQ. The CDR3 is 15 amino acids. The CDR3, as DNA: TGCGCCAGCAGCTTGGCCGCAGTACCTAACTATGGCTACACCTTC. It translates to CASSLAAVPNYGYTF. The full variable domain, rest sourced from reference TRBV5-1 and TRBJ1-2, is KAGVTQTPRYLIKTRGQQVTLSCSPISGHRSVSWYQQTPGQGLQFLFEYFSETQRNKGNFPGRFSGRQFSNSRSEMNVSTLELGDSALYLCASSLAAVPNYGYTFGSGTRLTVV.

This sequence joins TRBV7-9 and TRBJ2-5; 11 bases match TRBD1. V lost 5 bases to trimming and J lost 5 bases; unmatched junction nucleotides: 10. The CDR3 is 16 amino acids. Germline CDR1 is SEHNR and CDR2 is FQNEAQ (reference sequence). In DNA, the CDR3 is TGTGCCAGCAGCGTAACGGACAGGGGGCCAAGGGAGACCCAGTACTTC. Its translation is CASSVTDRGPRETQYF.

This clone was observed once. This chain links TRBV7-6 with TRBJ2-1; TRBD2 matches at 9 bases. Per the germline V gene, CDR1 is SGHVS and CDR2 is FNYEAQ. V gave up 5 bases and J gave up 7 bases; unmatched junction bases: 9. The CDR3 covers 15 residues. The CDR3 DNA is TGTGCCAGCAGCCTGCCGGGACTAGCTTCGAATGAGCAGTTCTTC. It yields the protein CASSLPGLASNEQFF.

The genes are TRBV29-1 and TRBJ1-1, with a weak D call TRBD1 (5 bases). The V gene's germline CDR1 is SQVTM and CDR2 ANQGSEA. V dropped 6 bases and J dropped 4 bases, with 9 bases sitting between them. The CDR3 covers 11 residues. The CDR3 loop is CSVDGGTEAFF. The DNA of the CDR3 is TGCAGCGTCGACGGGGGCACTGAAGCTTTCTTT.

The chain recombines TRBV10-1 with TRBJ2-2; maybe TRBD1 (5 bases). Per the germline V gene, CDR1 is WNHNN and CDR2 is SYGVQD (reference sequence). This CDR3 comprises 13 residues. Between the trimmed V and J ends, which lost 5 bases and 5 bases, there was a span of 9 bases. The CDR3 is CASSSGITGELFF. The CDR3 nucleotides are TGCGCCAGCAGTTCAGGGATAACCGGGGAGCTGTTTTTT.

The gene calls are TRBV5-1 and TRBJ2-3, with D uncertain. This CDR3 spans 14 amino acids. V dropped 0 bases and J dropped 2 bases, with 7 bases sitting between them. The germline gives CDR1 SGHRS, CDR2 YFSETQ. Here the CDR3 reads CASSLGLLTDTQYF. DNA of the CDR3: TGCGCCAGCAGCTTGGGACTTCTCACAGATACGCAGTATTTT.

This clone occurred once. This CDR3 is CASSAGRTLETQYF. The CDR3 nucleotides read TGTGCCAGCAGCGCGGGACGGACCTTGGAGACCCAGTACTTC. The chain joins TRBV7-2 to TRBJ2-5, with D possibly TRBD2 on 6 matching bases. CDR1 is SGHTA, CDR2 FQGNSA, per germline. The germline V and J ends were trimmed by 5 bases and 5 bases, with 15 bases remaining between them. The CDR3 has 14 residues.

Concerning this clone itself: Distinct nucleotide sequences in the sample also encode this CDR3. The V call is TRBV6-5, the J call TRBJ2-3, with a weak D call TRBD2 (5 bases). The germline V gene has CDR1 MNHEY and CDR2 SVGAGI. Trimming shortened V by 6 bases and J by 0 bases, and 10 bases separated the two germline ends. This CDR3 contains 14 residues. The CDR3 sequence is CASRDRTSTDTQYF. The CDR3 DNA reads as TGTGCCAGCAGGGACCGGACTAGCACAGATACGCAGTATTTT.

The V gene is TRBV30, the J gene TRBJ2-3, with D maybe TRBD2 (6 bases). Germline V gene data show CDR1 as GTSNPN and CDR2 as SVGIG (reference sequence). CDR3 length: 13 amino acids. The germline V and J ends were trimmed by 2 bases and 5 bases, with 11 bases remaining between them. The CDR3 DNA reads TGTGCCTGGAGTATCGAGGAGGGAGATACGCAGTATTTT. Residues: CAWSIEEGDTQYF.

For the CDR3, the DNA is TGTGCCAGCAGCCTACAGGGGACATTTTCCTACGAGCAGTACTTC. It encodes CASSLQGTFSYEQYF. J is TRBJ2-7 and V is TRBV6-2 or TRBV6-3; 7 nucleotides match TRBD1. The CDR3 spans 15 residues. Germline assignment: CDR1 MNHEY and CDR2 SVGEGT. J gave up 1 base and V 6 bases, and 9 bases lay outside the gene matches.

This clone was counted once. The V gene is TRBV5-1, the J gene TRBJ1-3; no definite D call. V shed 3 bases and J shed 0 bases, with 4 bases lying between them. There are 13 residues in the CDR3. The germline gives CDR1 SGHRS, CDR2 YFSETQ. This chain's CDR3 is CASSYLSGNTIYF. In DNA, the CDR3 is TGCGCCAGCAGCTATCTCTCTGGAAACACCATATATTTT.

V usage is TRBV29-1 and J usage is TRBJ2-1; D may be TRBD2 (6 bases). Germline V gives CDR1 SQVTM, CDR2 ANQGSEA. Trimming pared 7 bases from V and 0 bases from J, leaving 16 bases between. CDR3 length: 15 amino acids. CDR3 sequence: CSAAFAGSSYNEQFF. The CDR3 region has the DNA TGCAGCGCCGCTTTCGCGGGGAGCTCCTACAATGAGCAGTTCTTC.

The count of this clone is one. The CDR3, as DNA: TGTGCCAGTAGTGCCCGGACAGTGAACACTGAAGCTTTCTTT. Translated: CASSARTVNTEAFF. This chain joins TRBV19 and TRBJ1-1, with a tentative D call TRBD1 (6 bases). Deletions cut 5 bases from V and 0 bases from J, with 10 bases between. Germline V gives CDR1 LNHDA, CDR2 SQIVND (reference sequence). The CDR3 contains 14 residues.